This T cell receptor (beta chain) comes out of a study of T cell responses to AZD1222 COVID-19 vaccine. The table came from immunoSEQ multiplex PCR; TCRdb's copy has only in-frame clones and leaves some out. The sample lists some 110,000 clones, less than 95% occurring once. The CDR3 runs 15 residues. The V gene's germline CDR1 is MGHDK and CDR2 SYGVNS. Trimming cost V 3 bases and J 9 bases; bases outside gene matches: 9. V gene TRBV25-1 combines with J gene TRBJ2-2, with TRBD1 identical over 8 bases. Sequencing was performed on peripheral blood, taken 28 days after the second AZD1222 dose. The clonotype was recovered from an adult who received the AZD1222 COVID-19 vaccine. CDR3: CASSDPGQAERELFF. CDR3 nucleotides: TGTGCCAGCAGTGACCCGGGACAGGCCGAAAGGGAGCTGTTTTTT.